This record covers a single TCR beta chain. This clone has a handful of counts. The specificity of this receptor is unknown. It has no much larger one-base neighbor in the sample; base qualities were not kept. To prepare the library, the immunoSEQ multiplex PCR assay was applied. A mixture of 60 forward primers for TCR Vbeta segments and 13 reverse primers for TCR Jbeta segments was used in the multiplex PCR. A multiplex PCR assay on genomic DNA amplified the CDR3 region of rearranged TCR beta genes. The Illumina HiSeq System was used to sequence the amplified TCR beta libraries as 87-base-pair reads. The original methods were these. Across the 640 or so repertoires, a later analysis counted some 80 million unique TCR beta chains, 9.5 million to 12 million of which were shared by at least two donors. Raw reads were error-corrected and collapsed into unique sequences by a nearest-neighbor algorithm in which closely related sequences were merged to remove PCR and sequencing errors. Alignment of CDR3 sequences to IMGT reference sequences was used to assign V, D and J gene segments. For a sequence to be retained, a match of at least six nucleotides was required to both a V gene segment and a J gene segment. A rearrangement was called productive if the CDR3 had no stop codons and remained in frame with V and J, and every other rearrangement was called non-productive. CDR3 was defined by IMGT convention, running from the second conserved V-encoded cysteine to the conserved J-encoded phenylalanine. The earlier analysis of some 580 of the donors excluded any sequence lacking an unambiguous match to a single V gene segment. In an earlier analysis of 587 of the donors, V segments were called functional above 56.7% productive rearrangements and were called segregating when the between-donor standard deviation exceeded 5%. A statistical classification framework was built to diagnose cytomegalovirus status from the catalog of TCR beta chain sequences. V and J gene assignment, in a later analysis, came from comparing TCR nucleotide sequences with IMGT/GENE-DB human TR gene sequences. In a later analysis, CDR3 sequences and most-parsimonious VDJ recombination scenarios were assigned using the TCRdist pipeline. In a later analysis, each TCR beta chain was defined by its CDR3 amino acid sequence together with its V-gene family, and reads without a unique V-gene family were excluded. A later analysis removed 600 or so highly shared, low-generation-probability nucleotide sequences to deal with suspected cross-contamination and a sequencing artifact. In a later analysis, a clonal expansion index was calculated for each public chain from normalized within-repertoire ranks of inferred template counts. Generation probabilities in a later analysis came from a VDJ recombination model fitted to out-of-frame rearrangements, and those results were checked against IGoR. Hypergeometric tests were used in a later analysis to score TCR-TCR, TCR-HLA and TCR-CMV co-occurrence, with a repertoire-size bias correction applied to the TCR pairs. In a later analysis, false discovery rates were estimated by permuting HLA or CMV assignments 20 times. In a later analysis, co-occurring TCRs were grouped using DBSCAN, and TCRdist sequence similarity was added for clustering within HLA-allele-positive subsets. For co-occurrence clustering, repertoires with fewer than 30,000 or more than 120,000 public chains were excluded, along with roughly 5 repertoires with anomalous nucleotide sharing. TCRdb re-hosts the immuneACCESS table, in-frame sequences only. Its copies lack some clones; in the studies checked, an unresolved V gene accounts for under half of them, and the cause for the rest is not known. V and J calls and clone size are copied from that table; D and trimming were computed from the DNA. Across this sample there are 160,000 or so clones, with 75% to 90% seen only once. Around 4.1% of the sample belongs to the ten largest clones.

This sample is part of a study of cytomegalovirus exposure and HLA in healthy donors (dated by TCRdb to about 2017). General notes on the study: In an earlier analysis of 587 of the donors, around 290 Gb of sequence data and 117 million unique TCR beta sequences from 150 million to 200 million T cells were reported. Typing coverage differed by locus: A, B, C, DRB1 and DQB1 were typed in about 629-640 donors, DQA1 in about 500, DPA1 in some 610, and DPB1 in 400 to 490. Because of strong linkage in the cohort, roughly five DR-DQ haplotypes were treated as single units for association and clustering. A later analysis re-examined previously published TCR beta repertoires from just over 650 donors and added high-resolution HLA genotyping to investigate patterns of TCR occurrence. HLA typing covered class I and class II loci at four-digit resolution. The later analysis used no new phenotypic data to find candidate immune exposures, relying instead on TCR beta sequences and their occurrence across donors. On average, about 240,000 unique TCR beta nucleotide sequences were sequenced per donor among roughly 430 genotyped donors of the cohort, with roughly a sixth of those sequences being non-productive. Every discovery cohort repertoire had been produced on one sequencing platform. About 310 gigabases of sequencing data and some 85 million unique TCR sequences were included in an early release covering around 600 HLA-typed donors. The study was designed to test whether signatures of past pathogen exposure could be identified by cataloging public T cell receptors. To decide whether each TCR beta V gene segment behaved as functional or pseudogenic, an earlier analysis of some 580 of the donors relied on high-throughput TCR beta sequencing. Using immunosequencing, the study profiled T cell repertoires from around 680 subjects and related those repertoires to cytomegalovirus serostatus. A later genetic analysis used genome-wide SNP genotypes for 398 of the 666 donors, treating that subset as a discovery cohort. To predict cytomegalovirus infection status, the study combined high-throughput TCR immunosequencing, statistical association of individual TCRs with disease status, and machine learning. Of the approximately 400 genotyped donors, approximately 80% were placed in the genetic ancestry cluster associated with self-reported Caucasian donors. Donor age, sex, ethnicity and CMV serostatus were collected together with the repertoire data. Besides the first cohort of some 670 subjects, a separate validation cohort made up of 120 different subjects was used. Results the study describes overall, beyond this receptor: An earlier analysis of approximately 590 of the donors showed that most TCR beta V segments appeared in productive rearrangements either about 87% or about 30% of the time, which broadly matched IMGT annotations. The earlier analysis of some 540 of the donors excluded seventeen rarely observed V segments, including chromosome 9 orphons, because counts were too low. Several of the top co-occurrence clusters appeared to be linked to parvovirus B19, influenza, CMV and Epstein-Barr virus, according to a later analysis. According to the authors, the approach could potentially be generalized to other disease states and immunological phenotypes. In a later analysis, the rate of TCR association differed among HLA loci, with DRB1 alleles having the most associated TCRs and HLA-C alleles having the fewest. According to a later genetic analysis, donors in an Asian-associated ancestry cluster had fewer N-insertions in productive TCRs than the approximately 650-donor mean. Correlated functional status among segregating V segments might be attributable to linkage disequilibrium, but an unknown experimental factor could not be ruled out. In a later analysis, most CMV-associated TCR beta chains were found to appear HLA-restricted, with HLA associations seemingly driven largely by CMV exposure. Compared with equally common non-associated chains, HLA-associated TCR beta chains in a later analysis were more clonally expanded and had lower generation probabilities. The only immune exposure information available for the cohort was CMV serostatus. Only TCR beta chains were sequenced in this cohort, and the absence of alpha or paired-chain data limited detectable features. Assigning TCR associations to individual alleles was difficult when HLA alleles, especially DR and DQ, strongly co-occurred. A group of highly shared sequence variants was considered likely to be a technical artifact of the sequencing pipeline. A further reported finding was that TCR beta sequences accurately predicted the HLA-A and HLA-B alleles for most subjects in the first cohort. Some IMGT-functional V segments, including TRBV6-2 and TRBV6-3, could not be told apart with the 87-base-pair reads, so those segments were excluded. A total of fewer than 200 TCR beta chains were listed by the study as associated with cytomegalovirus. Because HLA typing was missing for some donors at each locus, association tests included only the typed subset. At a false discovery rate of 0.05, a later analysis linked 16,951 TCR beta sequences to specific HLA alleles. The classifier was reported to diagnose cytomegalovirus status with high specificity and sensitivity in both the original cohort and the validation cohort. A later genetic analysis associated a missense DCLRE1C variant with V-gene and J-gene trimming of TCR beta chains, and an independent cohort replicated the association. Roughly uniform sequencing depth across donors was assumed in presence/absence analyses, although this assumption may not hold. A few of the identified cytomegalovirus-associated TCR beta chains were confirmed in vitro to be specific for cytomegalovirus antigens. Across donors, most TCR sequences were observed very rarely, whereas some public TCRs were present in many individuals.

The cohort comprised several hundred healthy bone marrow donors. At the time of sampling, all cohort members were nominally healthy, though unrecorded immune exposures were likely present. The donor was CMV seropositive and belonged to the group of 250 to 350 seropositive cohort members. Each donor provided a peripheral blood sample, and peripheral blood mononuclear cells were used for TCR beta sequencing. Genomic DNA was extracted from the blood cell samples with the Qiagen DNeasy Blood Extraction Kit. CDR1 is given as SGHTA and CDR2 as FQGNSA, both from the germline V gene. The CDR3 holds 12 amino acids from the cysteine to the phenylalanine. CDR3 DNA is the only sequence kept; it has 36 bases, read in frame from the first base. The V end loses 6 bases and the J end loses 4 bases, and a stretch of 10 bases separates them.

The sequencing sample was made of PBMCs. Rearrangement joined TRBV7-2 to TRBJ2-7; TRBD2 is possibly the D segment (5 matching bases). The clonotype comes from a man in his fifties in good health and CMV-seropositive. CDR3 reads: CASSYSVYEQYF. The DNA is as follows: TGTGCCAGCAGTTATAGCGTGTACGAGCAGTACTTC.